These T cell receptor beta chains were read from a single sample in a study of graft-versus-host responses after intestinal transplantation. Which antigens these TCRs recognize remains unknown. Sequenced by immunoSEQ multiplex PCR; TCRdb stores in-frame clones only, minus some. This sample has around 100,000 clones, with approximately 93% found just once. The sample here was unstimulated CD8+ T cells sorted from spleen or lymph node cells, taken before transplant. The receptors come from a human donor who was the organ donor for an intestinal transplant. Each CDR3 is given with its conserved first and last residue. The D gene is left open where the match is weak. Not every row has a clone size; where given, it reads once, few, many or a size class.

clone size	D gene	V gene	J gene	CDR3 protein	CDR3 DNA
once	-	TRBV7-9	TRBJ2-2	CASSLVRPGNYVTGELFF	TGTGCCAGCAGCTTAGTTCGTCCAGGGAATTATGTTACCGGGGAGCTGTTTTTT
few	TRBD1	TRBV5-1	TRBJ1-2	CASSLGQGARGYTF	TGCGCCAGCAGCTTGGGACAGGGGGCGCGGGGCTACACCTTC
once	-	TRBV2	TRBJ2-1	CASRGYEQFF	TGTGCCAGCAGGGGCTATGAGCAGTTCTTC
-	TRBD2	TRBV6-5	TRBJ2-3	CASIETSGTQYF	TGTGCCAGCATCGAGACTAGCGGTACGCAGTATTTT
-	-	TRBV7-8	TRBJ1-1	CASSLELSAGMDTEAFF	TGTGCCAGCAGCTTAGAACTGTCCGCGGGAATGGACACTGAAGCTTTCTTT
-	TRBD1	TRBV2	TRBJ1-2	CASGGDREVLYGYTF	TGTGCCAGCGGGGGGGACAGGGAGGTTCTCTATGGCTACACCTTC
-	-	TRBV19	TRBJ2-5	CASSPRGGDRETQYF	TGTGCCAGTAGTCCCCGGGGTGGGGATAGGGAGACCCAGTACTTC
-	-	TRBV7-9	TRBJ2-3	CASSSAKFESADTQYF	TGTGCCAGCAGCTCCGCAAAGTTCGAAAGCGCAGATACGCAGTATTTT
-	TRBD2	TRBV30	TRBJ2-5	CAWSASGLAGETQYF	TGTGCCTGGAGTGCATCGGGACTAGCGGGAGAGACCCAGTACTTC
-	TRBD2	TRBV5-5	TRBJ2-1	CASSPGLLSGGGEQFF	TGTGCCAGCAGCCCGGGGTTATTATCGGGAGGGGGTGAGCAGTTCTTC
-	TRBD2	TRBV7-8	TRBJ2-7	CASSFRLAGPAYEQYF	TGTGCCAGCAGCTTCCGACTAGCGGGACCTGCCTACGAGCAGTACTTC
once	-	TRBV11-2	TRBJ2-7	CASSLVQGSEQYF	TGTGCCAGCAGCTTGGTACAGGGAAGCGAGCAGTACTTC
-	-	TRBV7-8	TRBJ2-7	CASSLIGGLTYEQYF	TGTGCCAGCAGCTTAATCGGCGGGCTAACCTACGAGCAGTACTTC
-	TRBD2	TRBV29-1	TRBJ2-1	CSVDSPTSLRWTNEQFF	TGCAGCGTTGATAGCCCGACTAGCTTAAGGTGGACGAATGAGCAGTTCTTC
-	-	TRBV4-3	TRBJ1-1	CASSQGVVGGSDTEAFF	TGCGCCAGCAGCCAAGGGGTAGTCGGGGGGTCGGACACTGAAGCTTTCTTT
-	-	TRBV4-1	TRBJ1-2	CASSHQKLSGTTNYGYTF	TGCGCCAGCAGCCACCAAAAGTTATCCGGGACAACTAACTATGGCTACACCTTC
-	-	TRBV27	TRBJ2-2	CASSLGGAGELFF	TGTGCCAGCAGTCTAGGGGGGGCCGGGGAGCTGTTTTTT
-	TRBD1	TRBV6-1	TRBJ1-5	CASSTGGTQPQHF	TGTGCCAGCAGTACAGGGGGGACTCAGCCCCAGCATTTT
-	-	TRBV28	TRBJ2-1	CASSLGNEQFF	TGTGCCAGCAGTTTGGGAAATGAGCAGTTCTTC
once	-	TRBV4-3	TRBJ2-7	CASSQTTGSYEQYF	TGCGCCAGCAGCCAAACGACAGGATCCTACGAGCAGTACTTC
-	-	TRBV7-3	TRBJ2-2	CASSLTRGNTGELFF	TGTGCCAGCAGCTTAACACGGGGGAACACCGGGGAGCTGTTTTTT
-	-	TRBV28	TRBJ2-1	CASTPACPQCSYNEQFF	TGTGCCAGCACCCCGGCGTGTCCCCAATGCTCCTACAATGAGCAGTTCTTC
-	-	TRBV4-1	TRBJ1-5	CASSHSPQARWQPQHF	TGCGCCAGCAGCCACTCACCACAAGCCAGGTGGCAGCCCCAGCATTTT
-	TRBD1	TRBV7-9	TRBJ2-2	CASSDPPGQLNTGELFF	TGTGCCAGCAGTGACCCCCCGGGACAGTTAAACACCGGGGAGCTGTTTTTT
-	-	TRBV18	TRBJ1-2	CASSRSANYGYTF	TGTGCCAGCTCACGCAGTGCCAACTATGGCTACACCTTC
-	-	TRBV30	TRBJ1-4	CALGSSTEGLFF	TGTGCCTTAGGGTCTAGCACGGAGGGGCTGTTTTTT
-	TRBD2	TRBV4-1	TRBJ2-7	CASSQWTSGVVKQYF	TGCGCCAGCAGTCAGTGGACTAGCGGAGTTGTCAAGCAGTACTTC
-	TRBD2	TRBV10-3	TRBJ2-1	CAISETLAPEHNEQFF	TGTGCCATCAGTGAAACACTAGCGCCAGAACACAATGAGCAGTTCTTC
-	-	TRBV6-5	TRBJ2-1	CASSYPGNEQFF	TGTGCCAGCAGTTACCCCGGCAATGAGCAGTTCTTC
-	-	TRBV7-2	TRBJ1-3	CASSLAHSSGNTIYF	TGTGCCAGCAGCTTAGCGCACAGCTCTGGAAACACCATATATTTT
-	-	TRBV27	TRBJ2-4	CASSVTAGLAKNIQYF	TGTGCCAGCAGTGTCACAGCGGGTCTAGCCAAAAACATTCAGTACTTC
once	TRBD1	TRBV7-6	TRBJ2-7	CASSLRGGTGGFNEQYF	TGTGCCAGCAGCTTGCGCGGAGGCACAGGGGGCTTCAACGAGCAGTACTTC
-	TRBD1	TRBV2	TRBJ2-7	CASRDRGGHEQYF	TGTGCCAGCAGAGACAGGGGGGGCCACGAGCAGTACTTC
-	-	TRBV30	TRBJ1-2	CAWDHGSHNYGYTF	TGTGCCTGGGACCACGGCAGCCACAACTATGGCTACACCTTC
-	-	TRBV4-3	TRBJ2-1	CASSQETQGGVPSHNEQFF	TGCGCCAGCAGCCAAGAGACCCAGGGGGGGGTTCCCTCCCACAATGAGCAGTTCTTC
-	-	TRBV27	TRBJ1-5	CASSFGPDQPQHF	TGTGCCAGCAGTTTCGGGCCGGATCAGCCCCAGCATTTT
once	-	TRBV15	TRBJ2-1	CATSRDRLYNEQFF	TGTGCCACCAGCAGAGATAGACTATACAATGAGCAGTTCTTC
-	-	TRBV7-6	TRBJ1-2	CASSLGGSYGYTF	TGTGCCAGCAGCTTAGGGGGGAGCTATGGCTACACCTTC
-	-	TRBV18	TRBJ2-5	CASSHPGGLETQYF	TGTGCCAGCTCACACCCTGGAGGGCTAGAGACCCAGTACTTC
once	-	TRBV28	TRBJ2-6	CASSFGANVLTF	TGTGCCAGCAGTTTTGGGGCCAACGTCCTGACTTTC
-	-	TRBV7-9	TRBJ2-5	CASSLVPLNGYDQETQYF	TGTGCCAGCAGCTTAGTCCCCCTAAACGGGTACGACCAAGAGACCCAGTACTTC
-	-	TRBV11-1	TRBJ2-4	CASSSELENIQYF	TGTGCCAGCAGCTCGGAACTAGAAAACATTCAGTACTTC
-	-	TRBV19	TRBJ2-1	CASSPRPVAQWQFF	TGTGCCAGTAGTCCTCGACCCGTAGCACAATGGCAGTTCTTC
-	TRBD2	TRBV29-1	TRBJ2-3	CSVDGSRDYLTDTQYF	TGCAGCGTTGATGGGTCCCGGGACTACCTCACAGATACGCAGTATTTT
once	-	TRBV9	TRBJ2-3	CASSSSPAFPDTQYF	TGTGCCAGCAGCTCATCTCCAGCGTTTCCCGATACGCAGTATTTT
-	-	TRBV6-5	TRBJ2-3	CASTRALGTDTQYF	TGTGCCAGCACCCGTGCCCTGGGCACAGATACGCAGTATTTT
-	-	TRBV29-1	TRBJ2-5	CSVGGETQYF	TGCAGCGTGGGCGGGGAGACCCAGTACTTC
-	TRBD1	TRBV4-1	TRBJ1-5	CASSPAGQGYQPQHF	TGCGCCAGCAGCCCGGCAGGACAGGGGTATCAGCCCCAGCATTTT
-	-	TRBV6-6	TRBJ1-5	CASSYIPGDGQPQHF	TGTGCCAGCAGTTACATCCCAGGGGACGGTCAGCCCCAGCATTTT
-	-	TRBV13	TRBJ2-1	CASSPDYNEQFF	TGTGCCAGCAGCCCCGACTACAATGAGCAGTTCTTC